This T cell receptor (beta chain) was captured by sequencing in a study of OX40 agonist ivuxolimab in advanced cancers. Study-level background: Ivuxolimab was a fully human IgG2 agonistic monoclonal antibody targeting the costimulatory receptor OX40 (CD134). Among the 50 to 55 dose-escalation patients, about 19 had hepatocellular carcinoma, roughly 15 melanoma, 9 renal cell carcinoma and 9 head and neck cancer. Patients were allowed to have had prior anti-PD-1, anti-PD-L1 or anti-CTLA-4 therapy, and approximately 39% of the dose-escalation patients had been treated with checkpoint inhibitors. Peripheral TCRbeta sequencing was intended to test whether TCR sequence diversity was altered and clonal T-cell expansion was caused by ivuxolimab. Intravenous ivuxolimab was administered to patients every 2 weeks at six dose levels: 0.01, 0.1, 0.3, 1.5, 3 and 10 mg/kg. In the dose-escalation cohort, around four fifths of patients were male, and the mean age was 60 years with a range of 23 to 79. Partial responses were achieved by three dose-escalation patients, of whom one had hepatocellular carcinoma and two had cutaneous melanoma. The paper covers the monotherapy dose-escalation part of the phase I ivuxolimab trial, which included N = 52 patients. Beyond this particular receptor, the publication reports: On average, CD8+ T cells showed more expanded clones than CD4+ T cells after ivuxolimab. Which antigens the clonally expanded peripheral T cells were specific for was not determined. Low levels of normalized T-cell clonal expansion were also seen in some patients who did not respond. At doses from 0.1 to 3.0 mg/kg, clonal expansion was seen in both CD4+ and CD8+ blood T cells between baseline and week 6. In the 0.1-3.0 mg/kg groups, partial responders had among the lowest normalized peripheral clonal expansion, particularly in CD8+ T cells.

Genomic DNA was extracted from sorted cells for sequencing of the TCRbeta CDR3 region. TCRbeta CDR3 regions were sequenced using the immunoSEQ Assay. The clones in this table, taken by TCRdb from immuneACCESS, are in-frame only. Not every clone is retained; where verified, under half of the shortfall comes from an unresolved V gene, and the cause of the rest is unknown. Across this sample there are tens of thousands of clones, with about 70% seen only once. The top ten clones comprise about a fifth of the sample. Comment on this clone: Its antigen remains undetermined. Per-base quality was not reported, and no clone a single base away is much larger than it.

The CDR3 holds 13 amino acids from the cysteine to the phenylalanine. Only the CDR3 part of the read is kept: 39 bases, read in frame from the first base. In the germline V gene, CDR1 corresponds to MNHNS and CDR2 to SASEGT. The V end loses 7 bases and the J end loses 9 bases, and a stretch of 16 bases separates them. Patients with autoimmune disease history or receiving systemic immunosuppression were excluded from the trial. Peripheral blood for TCR sequencing was drawn from every dose cohort at baseline, at cycle 4 day 1 and at cycle 7 day 1. The samples were taken from a phase I, first-in-human, multicenter, open-label dose-escalation trial of ivuxolimab. Adults with locally advanced or metastatic head and neck squamous cell, hepatocellular, melanoma or renal cell carcinoma were enrolled in the trial. Before TCR sequencing, CD4+ T cells and CD8+ T cells were sorted from peripheral blood as separate populations.

This chain is built from TRBV6-1 and TRBJ1-3, with the D segment identity uncertain. The source of this sequence is an adult with an advanced solid tumor such as melanoma, head and neck, liver or kidney cancer. This specimen was CD4+ or CD8+ T cells sorted from blood, taken in a trial of the OX40 agonist ivuxolimab. The DNA sequence reads TGTGCCAGCATTGAGAAGGGAATTGCCACCATATATTTT. It translates as CASIEKGIATIYF.